This TCR beta chain appears in the sequencing data of a study of post-analysis software for immune sequencing data. Broader study findings: In patients, about five TRBV segments were more frequent than in controls, with TRBV5-6, TRBV5-1 and TRBV20-1 among them.

Carried by the TCR beta cDNA libraries were unique molecular identifiers. A single record per CDR3 protein comes from TCRdb applying MiXCR to the PCR reads. The sample holds hundreds of thousands of distinct CDR3 sequences; about 32% are singletons and the top ten take around 0.56%. There are many counts of this clonotype. Its cognate antigen is unknown. Trimming removed 1 base from V and 5 bases from J, with 14 bases in between. The CDR3 extends over 15 amino acids. Germline V CDR1 and CDR2: SGHAT, FQNNGV. The genes are TRBV11-2 and TRBJ2-5, with a possible D match to TRBD1 (5 bases). The receptor was derived from a girl aged 5 to 17 with multiple sclerosis. The sample consisted of blood. The CDR3 here is CASSLGQGGWETQYF. CDR3 coding DNA: TGTGCCAGCAGCTTAGGGCAGGGTGGATGGGAGACCCAGTACTTC.